The 28 T cell receptor beta chains below all came from one sample that was sequenced in a study of T cells in Graves' hyperthyroidism and ophthalmopathy. Regions amplified from RNA transcripts were the TCR beta CDR3 regions. First-round RT-PCR targeting the TCR CDR3 was performed with the HTBI primer set. TCRdb re-called the multiplex PCR reads with MiXCR, one entry per CDR3 protein. The table lists about 370,000 distinct CDR3 sequences, 13% to 15% of them singletons, with approximately 20% in the top ten. The sequencing sample was made of blood. The origin of the receptors is a woman in her fifties or sixties with Graves' ophthalmopathy.

This clonotype was seen at least ten times. This chain joins TRBV7-2 and TRBJ2-4; no clear D gene. The germline V gene encodes CDR1 SGHTA and CDR2 FQGNSA. Trimming stripped 3 bases from V and 8 bases from J, with 8 bases between. The CDR3 contains 12 residues. The CDR3 protein is CASSLGMDIQYF. The CDR3 DNA reads TGTGCCAGCAGCTTGGGTATGGACATTCAGTACTTC. The whole variable domain, remainder taken from reference TRBV7-2 and TRBJ2-4, is GAGVSQSPSNKVTEKGKDVELRCDPISGHTALYWYRQSLGQGLEFLIYFQGNSAPDKSGLPSDRFSAERTGGSVSTLTIQRTQQEDSAVYLCASSLGMDIQYFGAGTRLSVL.

The chain uses TRBV20-1 and TRBJ2-2; no definite D call. V was pared by 5 bases and J by 2 bases, with 9 bases between. This CDR3 spans 13 amino acids. CDR1 and CDR2 from the germline V gene are DFQATT and SNEGSKA (reference sequence). The CDR3 protein is CSARPKNTGELFF. The CDR3 region has the DNA TGCAGTGCTCGGCCTAAAAACACCGGGGAGCTGTTTTTT.

This clonotype was seen repeatedly, ten times or more. CDR3 region: CASSVASSSYEQYF. The CDR3 DNA reads as TGTGCCAGCAGCGTAGCTAGCTCTTCCTACGAGCAGTACTTC. The chain combines TRBV9 with TRBJ2-7; tentative D call: TRBD2 (5 bases). Germline V gene lookup returns CDR1 SGDLS and CDR2 YYNGEE. The CDR3 is 14 amino acids. With 0 bases removed from V and 1 base from J, the gap between germline ends came to 8 bases.

This clonotype occurred a few times. The V call is TRBV29-1, the J call TRBJ2-1, with D possibly matching TRBD1 (5 bases). The germline V gene encodes CDR1 SQVTM and CDR2 ANQGSEA. The V gene lost 4 bases and the J gene lost 15 bases, with 13 bases spanning the gap. The CDR3 contains 10 residues. The chain's CDR3 is CSVGGQGTFF. As DNA, the CDR3 is TGCAGCGTTGGGGGTCAGGGTACGTTCTTC.

V gene TRBV5-1 combines with J gene TRBJ2-3, with 8 bases that match TRBD1. V lost 2 bases to trimming and J lost 6 bases; unmatched junction nucleotides: 8. This CDR3 has 15 amino acids. Germline CDR1 SGHRS, CDR2 YFSETQ. The DNA of the CDR3 is TGCGCCAGCAGCTTTGGGCAGGGGGCAGGGGATACGCAGTATTTT. This sequence encodes CASSFGQGAGDTQYF.

Note on this clonotype: The junction shows a germline mismatch at one end, possibly a read error. The rearrangement joins TRBV5-1 to TRBJ2-7; possibly TRBD1 for D (5 bases). Germline-derived CDR1 and CDR2 are SGHRS and YFSETQ. The CDR3 has 12 residues. The CDR3 nucleotides are TGTGCCAGCAGCCGGACAACTTACGAGCAGTACTTC. This gives the protein CASSRTTYEQYF.

This clonotype was counted many times. The gene calls are TRBV27 and TRBJ2-7; D uncertain. The germline V gene encodes CDR1 MNHEY and CDR2 SMNVEV (reference sequence). The CDR3 totals 14 residues. V shed 6 bases and J shed 6 bases, with 18 bases lying between them. CDR3 nucleotide sequence: TGTGCCAGCAGCCGCTCCGGGCTTACGGGCGAGCAGTACTTC. Encoded protein: CASSRSGLTGEQYF.

The chain uses TRBV6-1 and TRBJ1-5, with a possible D match to TRBD1 (6 bases). The CDR3 has 15 residues. V was shortened by 8 bases and J by 0 bases, with 14 bases between the two germline ends. Germline CDR1 and CDR2: MNHNS and SASEGT. This chain's CDR3 is CASQQDSLSNQPQHF. The DNA of the CDR3 is TGTGCCAGCCAACAGGACAGTCTTAGCAATCAGCCCCAGCATTTT.

There are many counts of this clonotype. The V gene is TRBV12-3 or TRBV12-4, the J gene TRBJ2-7; D unresolved. The CDR3 totals 15 residues. The germline V and J ends were trimmed by 6 bases and 0 bases, with 15 bases remaining between them. The CDR3 region is CASSRPSQSSYEQYF. For the CDR3, the DNA is TGTGCCAGCAGCCGCCCCTCACAGAGCTCCTACGAGCAGTACTTC.

The chain employs TRBV9 and TRBJ2-1; a possible D gene is TRBD2 (6 bases). Trimming left V 1 base short and J 8 bases short, with 19 bases between. The CDR3 runs 16 residues. Germline V gene data show CDR1 as SGDLS and CDR2 as YYNGEE. CDR3 in DNA: TGTGCCAGCAGCGTACGGGACTCCCAGTTTAGGGATGAGCAGTTCTTC. Its translation: CASSVRDSQFRDEQFF.

In this sample, this clonotype turned up many times. The DNA for the CDR3 is TGTGCCAGCAGCTTCGACAGGGGAGATACGCAGTATTTT. Its protein is CASSFDRGDTQYF. The gene calls are TRBV11-2 and TRBJ2-3; 8 bases line up with TRBD1. The CDR3 spans 13 residues. V shed 3 bases and J 5 bases; nucleotides not matched to a gene: 1. Germline CDR1 and CDR2: SGHAT and FQNNGV.

This chain uses TRBV20-1 with TRBJ1-5, with a weak D call TRBD1 (5 bases). Germline CDR1 DFQATT, CDR2 SNEGSKA (reference sequence). The V end lost 3 bases, the J end lost 3 bases, and 15 bases lay between the germline ends. This CDR3 region has 15 residues. The CDR3 bases are TGCAGTGCTAGGGGCAGGGAAGGTTTCAATCAGCCCCAGCATTTT. Translation gives CSARGREGFNQPQHF.

The sample holds a few counts of this clonotype. This chain connects TRBV9 to TRBJ2-7, with 11 bases that match TRBD2. This CDR3 has 15 residues. V lost 2 bases, J lost 6 bases, and 7 bases stayed unmatched. The germline gives CDR1 SGDLS, CDR2 YYNGEE. The CDR3 protein is CASSVSGRAGGEQYF. CDR3 bases: TGTGCCAGCAGCGTTAGCGGGAGGGCAGGGGGCGAGCAGTACTTC.

This clonotype was recorded a few times. V usage is TRBV4-1 and J usage is TRBJ2-7; a weak D match, TRBD1 (6 bases). CDR3 length: 16 residues. V lost 0 bases, J lost 2 bases, and 14 bases lay in between. Germline loops: CDR1 MGHRA, CDR2 YSYEKL. The CDR3 bases are TGCGCCAGCAGCCAAGATGCTAGCAGGGGCCCCTACGAGCAGTACTTC. Translating it yields CASSQDASRGPYEQYF.

This clonotype has a count of ten or more. V and J are TRBV29-1 and TRBJ2-7; 14 positions agree with TRBD2. After removal of 4 bases from V and 5 bases from J, the junction contained 4 bases not matched to a gene. The germline CDR1 and CDR2 sequences are SQVTM and ANQGSEA. The CDR3 has 14 amino acids. CDR3 in amino acids: CSVGGTSGSNEQYF. For the CDR3, the DNA is TGCAGCGTTGGAGGGACTAGCGGGAGTAACGAGCAGTACTTC.

Comment on this clonotype: A junction end diverges from the germline sequence, so it may reflect a read error. This chain links TRBV4-1 with TRBJ2-2; either TRBD1 or TRBD2 may supply D (6 bases each). There are 16 residues in the CDR3. Germline-derived CDR1 and CDR2 are MGHRA and YSYEKL. CDR3 sequence: CASSLQGPSNTGGLFF. The CDR3 region has the DNA TGTGCCAGCAGCTTACAGGGACCATCGAACACCGGGGGGCTGTTTTTT.

On this clonotype itself: An end of the junction does not agree with germline; a read error may underlie this. The chain has TRBV10-3 and TRBJ2-6; tentative D call: TRBD1 (6 bases). The CDR3 is made up of 17 amino acids. Germline CDR1 reads ENHRY; CDR2 reads SYGVKD. The CDR3 here is CAISVGQRESEANVLTF. The CDR3 nucleotides read TGTGCCATCAGTGTAGGACAGAGAGAATCTGAGGCCAACGTCCTGACTTTC.

This clonotype was picked up many times. V usage is TRBV20-1 and J usage is TRBJ2-3; 9 bases map to TRBD2. CDR3 length equals 14 residues. The trim removed 6 bases at V and 4 bases at J, leaving 8 bases unmatched. CDR1 and CDR2 from the germline V gene are DFQATT and SNEGSKA (reference sequence). The CDR3 loop is CSAREREVPDTQYF. CDR3 DNA: TGCAGTGCGCGTGAGCGGGAGGTTCCAGATACGCAGTATTTT.

The rearrangement joins TRBV7-2 to TRBJ1-5; D is undetermined. Germline CDR1 is SGHTA and CDR2 is FQGNSA. Trimming pared 2 bases from V and 5 bases from J, leaving 7 bases between. The CDR3 contains 13 residues. The CDR3 bases are TGTGCCAGCAGCTTAATGGAGGATCAGCCCCAGCATTTT. It specifies CASSLMEDQPQHF. Full variable domain (remainder filled in from reference TRBV7-2 and TRBJ1-5): GAGVSQSPSNKVTEKGKDVELRCDPISGHTALYWYRQSLGQGLEFLIYFQGNSAPDKSGLPSDRFSAERTGGSVSTLTIQRTQQEDSAVYLCASSLMEDQPQHFGDGTRLSIL.

Of note for this clonotype: It may be a read error: a sequence one base away is much more abundant. The V and J genes are TRBV2 and TRBJ2-4; maybe TRBD2 (6 bases). The ends were cut back, 6 bases at V and 9 bases at J, with 18 bases in the middle. The CDR3 runs 14 residues. In germline, CDR1 is SNHLY, CDR2 FYNNEI. The CDR3 nucleotides read TGTGCCAGCAGCCCTGCTCTTAACGGGGGCATTCAGTACTTC. Translation: CASSPALNGGIQYF.

The chain combines TRBV10-3 with TRBJ2-7; 8 bases line up with TRBD1. The CDR3 spans 12 residues. Trimming cost V 8 bases and J 5 bases; bases outside gene matches: 5. Germline CDR1 and CDR2: ENHRY and SYGVKD. This CDR3 is CAIGRQGNEQYF. DNA for the CDR3: TGTGCCATCGGACGACAGGGGAACGAGCAGTACTTC.

A remark on this clonotype: This CDR3 fails to terminate in the conserved phenylalanine or tryptophan, so it likely reflects a read error. The J gene is TRBJ2-3, the V gene TRBV7-3; the D gene could be TRBD1 or TRBD2 (6 bases each). The CDR3 length is 15 residues. Trimming removed 5 bases from V and 4 bases from J, with 16 bases in between. Germline CDR1 SGHTA, CDR2 FQGTGA. The CDR3 bases are TGTGCCAGCAGCCCGAACGGGGGCGCACCAGATACGCAGTATTCT. This gives the protein CASSPNGGAPDTQYS.

This rearrangement joins TRBV11-2 to TRBJ2-7, with D perhaps TRBD2 (5 bases). Between the trimmed V and J ends, which lost 5 bases and 5 bases, there was a span of 13 bases. The CDR3 covers 13 residues. Germline V gene lookup returns CDR1 SGHAT and CDR2 FQNNGV. CDR3 sequence reads: CASSLTPRDEQYF. In nucleotides, the CDR3 is TGTGCCAGCAGCCTTACACCGCGGGACGAGCAGTACTTC.

This clonotype was recorded at least ten times. J is TRBJ1-3 and V is TRBV2; D is ambiguous. The CDR3 is 12 amino acids. Germline V gene sequence: CDR1 SNHLY, CDR2 FYNNEI. Trimming took off 6 bases at V and 3 bases at J, with 6 bases between the two ends. CDR3 coding DNA: TGTGCCAGCAGGGAGGTTGGAAACACCATATATTTT. The encoded protein is CASREVGNTIYF.

In nucleotides, the CDR3 is TGTGCCAGCCTGCCGGGACGGTCCTACAATGAGCAGTTCTTC. Its protein product is CASLPGRSYNEQFF. J is TRBJ2-1 and V is TRBV6-2 or TRBV6-3, with D perhaps assigned TRBD1 or TRBD2 (5 bases each). Germline assignment: CDR1 MNHEY and CDR2 SVGEGT. V lost 8 bases, J lost 1 base, and 12 bases lay in between. The CDR3 totals 14 residues.

This clonotype was seen ten or more times. The chain combines TRBV7-9 with TRBJ2-7; unclear D gene. The germline gives CDR1 SEHNR, CDR2 FQNEAQ (reference sequence). V was trimmed by 8 bases and J by 3 bases, leaving 11 bases between them. The CDR3 extends over 12 amino acids. The CDR3 DNA reads as TGTGCCAGCGGCTGGCGGAACTACGAGCAGTACTTC. The encoded protein is CASGWRNYEQYF.

This clonotype was picked up a small number of times. This chain uses TRBV15 with TRBJ2-7; no reliable D call. V was cut by 0 bases and J by 0 bases, with 6 bases left in between. Germline-derived CDR1 and CDR2 are LNHNV and YYDKDF (reference sequence). CDR3 length: 14 residues. The CDR3 loop is CATSRDPTSYEQYF. As DNA, the CDR3 is TGTGCCACCAGCAGAGATCCGACCTCCTACGAGCAGTACTTC.

This clonotype was seen more than once but under ten times. The chain combines TRBV5-1 with TRBJ2-5; 13 nucleotides agree with TRBD2. This CDR3 is built from 16 residues. CDR1 is SGHRS and CDR2 is YFSETQ in the germline V gene. V lost 4 bases, J lost 1 base, and 4 bases stayed unmatched. The CDR3 reads CASSLTSGGGQETQYF. For the CDR3, the DNA is TGCGCCAGCAGCCTAACTAGCGGGGGGGGCCAAGAGACCCAGTACTTC.